The following is a TCR beta chain sequence with its context. This specimen comes from a study of blood T cell repertoires in COVID-19. For the study at large: The samples span acute and convalescent COVID-19 from the United States, Italy and Spain. The cDNA or gDNA used as material had been derived from T cells, B-cell-depleted T cells, or PBMCs.

In the original workflow: Reference gene primer amplification gave nucleated cell count estimates. Profiled with immunoSEQ multiplex PCR; TCRdb holds only in-frame clones, not every one. D and trimming come from the DNA, and the V and J calls and clone size come from that table. The sample records 90,000 to 120,000 clones, roughly nine tenths being singletons. In germline, CDR1 is SGHRS, CDR2 YFSETQ. This CDR3 region has 15 residues. V dropped 6 bases and J dropped 3; count of bases not matched to a gene: 6. The source of this sequence is a man between 35 and 55 years old with active or convalescent COVID-19. V and J are TRBV5-1 and TRBJ2-1, with 10 bases identical to TRBD2. Sequenced input: peripheral blood. Here the CDR3 reads CASNPRTSGYNEQFF. The CDR3 nucleotides read TGCGCCAGCAACCCTAGGACTAGCGGCTACAATGAGCAGTTCTTC.